This T cell receptor (beta chain) derives from a study of blood T cell repertoires in COVID-19. Repertoires were generated with immunoSEQ multiplex PCR, while TCRdb's copy carries only in-frame clones and drops some. The sample lists around 99,000 clones, about three quarters occurring once. V dropped 5 bases and J dropped 6; count of bases not matched to a gene: 6. Germline-derived CDR1 and CDR2 are MNHEY and SMNVEV (reference sequence). CDR3 length: 15 residues. Sequencing was done on a sample of peripheral blood. The source of this sequence is a man in his fifties who had recovered from COVID-19. V and J are TRBV27 and TRBJ2-4, with 11 bases matching TRBD2. The CDR3 nucleotides are TGTGCCAGCAGTCTCACTAGCGGGGGTCCAAACATTCAGTACTTC. Encoded protein: CASSLTSGGPNIQYF.